A selection of T cell receptor beta chains follows, all from one sample in a study of cytomegalovirus exposure and HLA in healthy donors. TCRdb's table, derived via immunoSEQ multiplex PCR, lists solely in-frame clones and lacks some. The table lists 150,000 to 200,000 clones, around 83% of them singletons. Sequencing was performed on PBMCs. These receptor sequences come from a man in his late teens or twenties in good health and CMV-seropositive. Each CDR3 is given with its conserved first and last residue. D genes are given only for firm matches. Clone size is not always given. Where it is, it says once, few, many or a class for expanded clones.

TRBD2 - TRBJ2-1 TRBV7-2 TGTGCCAGCAGCTTTAGCGGGGGGGTCTACAACTCCTACAATGAGCAGTTCTTC CASSFSGGVYNSYNEQFF
- - TRBJ2-7 TRBV29-1 TGCAGCGTTGAAGATCCCACAGAATCAACCTACGAGCAGTACTTC CSVEDPTESTYEQYF
- few TRBJ1-6 TRBV7-2 TGTGCCAGCAGCTTACAGGACACCCTTTATGCACCCCTCCACTTT CASSLQDTLYAPLHF
TRBD1 few TRBJ2-7 TRBV4-3 TGCGCCAGCAGCCAAGCGGTGACAGGGTTTCTACTCGAGCAGTACTTC CASSQAVTGFLLEQYF
- - TRBJ1-3 TRBV7-8 TGTGCCAGCATGCAGTACTCTGGAAACACCATATATTTT CASMQYSGNTIYF
- - TRBJ2-5 TRBV4-3 TGCGCCAGCAGCCAAGATGTTAGGGGGAACCAGTACTTC CASSQDVRGNQYF
- - TRBJ1-2 TRBV7-9 TGTGCCAGCAGCTTAGAACCACAGGGAGAGCGTGGCTACACCTTC CASSLEPQGERGYTF
- - TRBJ2-5 TRBV2 TGTGCCAGCCGGGAGGGGGCCCAAGAGACCCAGTACTTC CASREGAQETQYF
- - TRBJ2-1 TRBV4-3 TGCGCCAGCAGAGTAATGACGGGGGGCCCAGATGAGCAGTTCTTC CASRVMTGGPDEQFF
- once TRBJ2-7 TRBV4-3 TGCGCCAGCAGCCAAGACATTCCCTACGAGCAGTACTTC CASSQDIPYEQYF
- - TRBJ1-2 TRBV6-5 TGTGCCAGCAGTTTCTCCCCTGGCTCAATCGGCTACACCTTC CASSFSPGSIGYTF
- - TRBJ1-2 TRBV7-8 TGTGCCAGCAGCTTGGGCGACATAGAAGGCTACACCTTC CASSLGDIEGYTF
- - TRBJ2-2 TRBV7-9 TGTGCCAGCAGCCAGGAGCAGGGTGATTTGTTTTTT CASSQEQGDLFF
TRBD2 - TRBJ2-2 TRBV5-4 TGTGCCAGCAGCTCTAGCGGGGGGCTCACCGGGGAGCTGTTTTTT CASSSSGGLTGELFF
- - TRBJ1-5 TRBV6-1 TGTGCCAGCAGTTTGAAACGAGGTTTCGGACAGCCCCAGCATTTT CASSLKRGFGQPQHF
- - TRBJ1-5 TRBV28 TGTGCCAGCATTTCCTACGGGGAGGGAAGCAATCAGCCCCAGCATTTT CASISYGEGSNQPQHF
TRBD2 - TRBJ2-1 TRBV6-1 TGTGCCAGCAGTGAAGGGAGCGGGGGGGCGAATGAGCAGTTCTTC CASSEGSGGANEQFF
TRBD1 - TRBJ2-7 TRBV6-6 TGTGCCAGCAAGCCCGGGACAGGGCGATCGGGCGAGCAGTACTTC CASKPGTGRSGEQYF
TRBD1 - TRBJ1-2 TRBV5-5 TGTGCCAGCAGCTCCGGGACAGGGACTGGCTACACCTTC CASSSGTGTGYTF
- - TRBJ1-2 TRBV27 TGTGCCAGCAGTATAACAGGGTTCAACTATGGCTACACCTTC CASSITGFNYGYTF
- once TRBJ2-2 TRBV15 TGTGCCACCAGCAGAGGGGCGGGGACAGCCTCGAACACCGGGGAGCTGTTTTTT CATSRGAGTASNTGELFF
- - TRBJ1-1 TRBV18 TGTGCCAGCTCTAGGGACAAGATGAACACTGAAGCTTTCTTT CASSRDKMNTEAFF
TRBD2 - TRBJ2-2 TRBV7-9 TGTTCCAGCAGCCCCCTCACGGGGGGGAGAACCGGGGAGCTGTTTTTT CSSSPLTGGRTGELFF
- - TRBJ1-6 TRBV2 TGTGCCAGCAGTTCTGGGGGCAATTCACCCCTCCACTTT CASSSGGNSPLHF
- - TRBJ1-1 TRBV27 TGTGCCAGCAGTTTGAGCGCGAACACTGAAGCTTTCTTT CASSLSANTEAFF
TRBD1 - TRBJ2-3 TRBV9 TGTGCCAGCAGCCCATGGACAGGCACAAACCCAGATACGCAGTATTTT CASSPWTGTNPDTQYF
TRBD2 - TRBJ2-1 TRBV9 TGTGCCAGCAGCGCCGGACTAGCGGGGCGGAATGAGCAGTTCTTC CASSAGLAGRNEQFF
- - TRBJ1-2 TRBV15 TGTGCCACCAGCAGAGCCGGAGACTATGGCTACACCTTC CATSRAGDYGYTF
- - TRBJ1-2 TRBV11-2 TGTGCCAGCAGCTTAGGGCAACAGGGTCTACCCTATGGCTACACCTTC CASSLGQQGLPYGYTF
- few TRBJ2-7 TRBV7-9 TGTGCCAGCAGTTCCCGGGACTCCCCCCATGGAAAGCAGTACTTC CASSSRDSPHGKQYF
- - TRBJ2-7 TRBV14 TGTGCCAGCAGCCAAGACGTGGCGGGCAGAATGGGTACCCAGTACTTC CASSQDVAGRMGTQYF
TRBD2 - TRBJ2-1 TRBV2 TGTGCCAGCAGGGAACTAGCGGGGGGGCCGAGTGAGCAGTTCTTC CASRELAGGPSEQFF
- - TRBJ2-7 TRBV18 TGTGCCAGCTCACCACTGCCCGGAGGATCCTACGAGCAGTACTTC CASSPLPGGSYEQYF
- - TRBJ2-1 TRBV19 TGTGCCAGTAGTATGCGGGGGCCCCTAAGCTCCTACAATGAGCAGTTCTTC CASSMRGPLSSYNEQFF
- - TRBJ2-5 TRBV9 TGTGCCAGCAGCGTCGAGGGGGAGCTAAAAGAGACCCAGTACTTC CASSVEGELKETQYF
- - TRBJ1-3 TRBV6-5 TGTGCCAGCAGACATCAGGGAGGTGGAAACACCATATATTTT CASRHQGGGNTIYF
- - TRBJ1-1 TRBV5-5 TGTGCCAGCAGCTTGCCACACCTGAACACTGAAGCTTTCTTT CASSLPHLNTEAFF
- - TRBJ1-1 TRBV6-5 TGTGCCAGCAGTTACAAAGGCCGGGAGGATTCAGCTTTCTTT CASSYKGREDSAFF
TRBD1 - TRBJ2-1 TRBV28 TGTGCCAGCAGTCCTTCGAGCAGGGGGCGCAATGAGCAGTTCTTC CASSPSSRGRNEQFF
- once TRBJ2-7 TRBV19 TGTGCCAGTAGCCCGATCCTGGACACAGACTACGAGCAGTACTTC CASSPILDTDYEQYF
- - TRBJ1-6 TRBV6-5 TGTGCCATCTCCCGTGGCGGGTATCCTGATTCACCCCTCCACTTT CAISRGGYPDSPLHF
TRBD2 - TRBJ2-1 TRBV7-9 TGTGCCAGCAGCACATCCGGGACTAGCGGCTACAATGAGCAGTTCTTC CASSTSGTSGYNEQFF
- - TRBJ1-4 TRBV6-5 TGTGCCAGCAGTCCCCTGAACCAGGGTGAAAAACTGTTTTTT CASSPLNQGEKLFF
- - TRBJ2-3 TRBV6-5 TGTACCAGCACCCAACAGGATACGCAGTATTTT CTSTQQDTQYF
TRBD1 few TRBJ2-1 TRBV15 TGTGCCACCAGCAGAGTGGGAGACAGGGGACGAGGTGAGCAGTTCTTC CATSRVGDRGRGEQFF
- once TRBJ1-2 TRBV19 TGTGCCAGTAGTGCCTGGGCGAGTGGCTACACCTTC CASSAWASGYTF
TRBD1 few TRBJ2-1 TRBV6-1 TGTGCCAGCAGTCCCCAGACAGGGAGTTTGAATGAGCAGTTCTTC CASSPQTGSLNEQFF
- - TRBJ2-4 TRBV6-5 TGTGCCAGCAGTCAGTCAGCCAAAAACATTCAGTACTTC CASSQSAKNIQYF
- few TRBJ1-4 TRBV18 TGTGCCAGCTCACTTTACCGGGAATATGAAAAACTGTTTTTT CASSLYREYEKLFF
TRBD1 - TRBJ1-6 TRBV5-5 TGTGCCAGCAGCCAAGGGACAGTTACTTCACCCCTCCACTTT CASSQGTVTSPLHF